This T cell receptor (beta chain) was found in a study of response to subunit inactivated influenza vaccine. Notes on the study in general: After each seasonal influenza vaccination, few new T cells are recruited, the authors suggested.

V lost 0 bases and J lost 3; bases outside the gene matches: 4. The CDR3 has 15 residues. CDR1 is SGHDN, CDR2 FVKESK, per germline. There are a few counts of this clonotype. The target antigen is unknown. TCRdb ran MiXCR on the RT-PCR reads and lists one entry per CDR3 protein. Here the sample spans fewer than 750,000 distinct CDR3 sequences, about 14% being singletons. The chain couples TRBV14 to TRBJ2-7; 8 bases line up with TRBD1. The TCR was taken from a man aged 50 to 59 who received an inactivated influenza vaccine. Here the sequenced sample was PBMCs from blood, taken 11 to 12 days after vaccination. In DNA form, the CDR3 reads TGTGCCAGCAGCCAAGATCTTGGACAGGGCTACGAGCAGTACTTC. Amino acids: CASSQDLGQGYEQYF.